This T cell receptor beta chain derives from a study of cytotoxic CD8 clonotypes in ibrutinib-treated CLL. Study-level background: The average sample held roughly 250,000 productive templates and tens of thousands of productive rearrangements. Study-level findings and limits: Public clonotypes, rarely seen, contracted or held steady on treatment.

Profiling relied on immunoSEQ multiplex PCR, and the TCRdb table lists in-frame clones only, not all of them. The sample lists around 310,000 clones; around four fifths were seen once. J was trimmed by 4 bases and V by 0 bases; bases with no gene match: 6. CDR1 is MNHEY and CDR2 is SVGAGI in the germline V gene. CDR3 size: 16 residues. Points on this clone: The antigen is undetermined.

The sequencing here drew on PBMCs, taken before ibrutinib treatment. The gene calls are TRBV6-5 and TRBJ2-7; 10 bases map to TRBD1. This clonotype was obtained from a human donor with chronic lymphocytic leukemia. The CDR3 sequence: CASSYSRQGARYEQYF. The DNA for the CDR3 is TGTGCCAGCAGTTACTCGAGACAGGGGGCCCGATACGAGCAGTACTTC.